Listed here is a single T cell receptor beta chain. Time point noted: newly diagnosed GD, antithyroid drugs for less than 3 months. PBMCs provided the RNA from which the TCR library was made. Arm-PCR of CDR3 regions with iRepertoire HTBI primers generated TCR beta libraries. TCRdb redid the calling of the multiplex PCR reads with MiXCR, one entry per CDR3 protein. The sample shows 400,000 to 500,000 distinct CDR3 sequences, 11% to 15% of them seen only once. The sample belongs to a study of regulatory T cells in long-lasting Graves disease. Trimming took 1 base from V and 1 from J, leaving 15 bases between them. The CDR3 extends over 16 amino acids. Germline V gene data show CDR1 as DFQATT and CDR2 as SNEGSKA (reference sequence). The same sample was also used in a study of T cells in Graves' hyperthyroidism and ophthalmopathy. That source reports: RT-PCR in the first round (using the HTBI primer set) targeted the TCR CDR3.

V and J are TRBV20-1 and TRBJ2-3; no firm D call. This receptor was obtained from a woman between 45 and 60 years old with Graves disease. The specimen comprised peripheral blood mononuclear cells (PBMCs), sampled at new diagnosis, from a patient treated with antithyroid drugs. The CDR3 loop reads CSARVLLGVGTDTQYF. For the CDR3, the DNA is TGCAGTGCTAGAGTGCTGCTTGGGGTGGGCACAGATACGCAGTATTTT.